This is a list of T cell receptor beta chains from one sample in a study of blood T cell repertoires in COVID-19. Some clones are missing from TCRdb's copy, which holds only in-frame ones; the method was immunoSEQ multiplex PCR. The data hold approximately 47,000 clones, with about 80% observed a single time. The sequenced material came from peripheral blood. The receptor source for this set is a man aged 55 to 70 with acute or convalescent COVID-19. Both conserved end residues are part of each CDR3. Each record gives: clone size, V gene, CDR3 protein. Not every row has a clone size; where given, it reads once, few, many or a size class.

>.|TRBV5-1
CASSYFRDTGELFF
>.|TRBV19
CASRLTGGLSNEQFF
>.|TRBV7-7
CASSSPRQGPSGNTIYF
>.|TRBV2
CASRGTGQSWGNEKLFF
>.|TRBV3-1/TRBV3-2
CASSQDFYNEQFF
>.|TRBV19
CASKRDIGNTEAFF
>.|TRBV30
CAWNIRDEKLFF
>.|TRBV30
CAWTSGASGWTDTQYF
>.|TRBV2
CASTGTYEQYF
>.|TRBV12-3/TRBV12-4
CASGDYLETQYF
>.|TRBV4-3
CASSQEIARGGGDTQYF
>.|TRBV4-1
CASSSRQGLNQPQHF
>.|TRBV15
CATSRDRRLAGGRHEQFF
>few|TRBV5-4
CASSQGLPGGYNEQFF
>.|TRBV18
CASSRGSPHSGNTIYF
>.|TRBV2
CASSTGQNSNQPQHF
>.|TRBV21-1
CASSKGAGMDGYTF
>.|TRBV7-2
CASSLLSGGFYGYTF
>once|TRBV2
CASSVVRENTEAFF
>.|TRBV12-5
CASVPGHDTGELFF
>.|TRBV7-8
CASSRYVTGDTEAFF
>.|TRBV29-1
CSVEKTGAGNTIYF
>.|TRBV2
CASSDPNEGAHWTEAFF
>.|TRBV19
CASSIGGGYTEAFF